The next 8 T cell receptor beta chains were all read from a single sample in a study of cytomegalovirus exposure and HLA in healthy donors. PCR amplification relied on 60 Vbeta primers (plus 13 Jbeta primers). Profiling relied on immunoSEQ multiplex PCR, and the TCRdb table lists in-frame clones only, not all of them. The data show under 150,000 clones, with around three quarters seen just once and roughly 3.2% held by the top ten. Sequences were obtained from PBMCs. All receptors come from a man in his thirties or forties in good health and CMV-seronegative.

The chain joins TRBV28 to TRBJ1-5; D uncertain. Trimming shortened V by 4 bases and J by 6 bases, and 4 bases separated the two germline ends. CDR3 length: 11 amino acids. CDR1 and CDR2 from the germline V gene are MDHEN and SYDVKM. The CDR3 nucleotides read TGTGCCAGCAGTTCAGGTCAGCCCCAGCATTTT. Translating it yields CASSSGQPQHF.

The rearrangement links TRBV5-1 to TRBJ1-4; 7 bases fit TRBD1. Unmatched junction bases numbered 2, after V lost 0 bases and J lost 6 bases. Germline V gene data show CDR1 as SGHRS and CDR2 as YFSETQ. CDR3 size: 14 residues. This CDR3 is CASSLGQGDEKLFF. CDR3 coding DNA: TGCGCCAGCAGCTTGGGCCAGGGGGATGAAAAACTGTTTTTT.

The table lists this clone with a count of one. The chain joins TRBV7-2 to TRBJ1-2; a weak D match, TRBD1 (5 bases). From germline, CDR1 is SGHTA and CDR2 FQGNSA. With 5 bases removed from V and 3 bases from J, the gap between germline ends came to 10 bases. The CDR3 extends over 13 amino acids. Written as DNA, the CDR3 is TGTGCCAGCAGCCGCCCGGGGGACTATGGCTACACCTTC. Translated, it gives CASSRPGDYGYTF.

This clone was recorded a few times. The chain is built from TRBV5-4 and TRBJ2-2; 9 bases fit TRBD1. The V gene end was trimmed by 3 bases and the J gene end by 5 bases; junction bases not matched to a gene: 5. Germline V lookup: CDR1 SGHNT, CDR2 YYREEE (reference sequence). This CDR3 has 15 amino acids. For the CDR3, the DNA is TGTGCCAGCAGCTCACCGGGACAGGGTACCGGGGAGCTGTTTTTT. Translating it yields CASSSPGQGTGELFF.

Comments on this clone: The sample holds other DNA sequences that translate to the same CDR3. The rearrangement uses TRBV28 and TRBJ2-3; no definite D call. Germline V lookup: CDR1 MDHEN, CDR2 SYDVKM. V was trimmed by 2 bases and J by 1 base, leaving 4 bases between them. This CDR3 is 13 amino acids long. Here the CDR3 reads CASSLQGTDTQYF. CDR3 in DNA: TGTGCCAGCAGTTTACAGGGCACAGATACGCAGTATTTT. Combining the CDR3 with reference TRBV28 and TRBJ2-3 gives the whole variable domain DVKVTQSSRYLVKRTGEKVFLECVQDMDHENMFWYRQDPGLGLRLIYFSYDVKMKEKGDIPEGYSVSREKKERFSLILESASTNQTSMYLCASSLQGTDTQYFGPGTRLTVL.

The V gene is TRBV28, the J gene TRBJ1-1; 8 positions match TRBD1. V was pared by 2 bases and J by 10 bases, with 12 bases of the junction left unmatched. From germline, CDR1 is MDHEN and CDR2 SYDVKM. The length of the CDR3 is 15 residues. CDR3 amino acids: CASSLNGPGGAGAFF. CDR3 bases: TGTGCCAGCAGTTTAAATGGGCCAGGGGGCGCGGGAGCTTTCTTT. The full variable domain, with the rest looked up from reference TRBV28 and TRBJ1-1, is DVKVTQSSRYLVKRTGEKVFLECVQDMDHENMFWYRQDPGLGLRLIYFSYDVKMKEKGDIPEGYSVSREKKERFSLILESASTNQTSMYLCASSLNGPGGAGAFFGQGTRLTVV.

The chain joins TRBV6-1 to TRBJ1-2, with TRBD1 as a possible D gene (5 bases). From germline, CDR1 is MNHNS and CDR2 SASEGT. This CDR3 comprises 15 residues. Trimming removed 1 base from V and 3 bases from J, with 12 bases in between. CDR3 bases: TGTGCCAGCAGTGAAGGGGGGGGAACCCACTATGGCTACACCTTC. Its translation is CASSEGGGTHYGYTF.

A single count supports this clone. The chain recombines TRBV9 with TRBJ2-1; 7 bases fit TRBD1. The V segment lost 0 bases and the J segment 9 bases; nucleotides outside the gene matches: 12. The CDR3 consists of 16 residues. Germline CDR1 and CDR2: SGDLS and YYNGEE. The CDR3 nucleotides read TGTGCCAGCAGCGTAGATCGGGGACAGTACAACGGTGAGCAGTTCTTC. Its protein is CASSVDRGQYNGEQFF.